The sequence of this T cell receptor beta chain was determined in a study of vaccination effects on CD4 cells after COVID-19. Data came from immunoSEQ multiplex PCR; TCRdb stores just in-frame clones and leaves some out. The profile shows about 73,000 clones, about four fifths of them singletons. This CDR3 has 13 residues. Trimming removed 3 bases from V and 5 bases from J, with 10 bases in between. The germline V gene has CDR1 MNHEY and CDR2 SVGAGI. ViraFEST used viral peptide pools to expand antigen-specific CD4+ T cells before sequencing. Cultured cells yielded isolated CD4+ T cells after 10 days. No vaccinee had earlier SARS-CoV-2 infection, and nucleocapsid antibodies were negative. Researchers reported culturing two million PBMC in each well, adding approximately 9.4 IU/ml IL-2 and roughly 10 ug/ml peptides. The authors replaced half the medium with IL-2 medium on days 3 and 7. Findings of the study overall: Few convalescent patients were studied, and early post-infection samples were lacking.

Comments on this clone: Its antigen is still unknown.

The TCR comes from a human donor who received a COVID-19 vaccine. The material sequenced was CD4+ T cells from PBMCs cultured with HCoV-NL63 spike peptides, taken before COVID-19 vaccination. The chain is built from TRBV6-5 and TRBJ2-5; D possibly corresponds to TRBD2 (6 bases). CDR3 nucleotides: TGTGCCAGCAGTTATACTAGCCGTGAGACCCAGTACTTC. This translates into CASSYTSRETQYF.